This TCR beta chain was identified in a study of T cells in Graves' hyperthyroidism and ophthalmopathy. The length of the CDR3 is 10 residues. Between the trimmed V and J ends, which lost 6 bases and 6 bases, there was a span of 6 bases. Germline V gene sequence: CDR1 MNHEY, CDR2 SVGEGT. In this sample, this clonotype turned up many times. What it binds is unknown. TCR beta CDR3 region amplification was performed from RNA transcripts. With the HTBI primer set, the TCR CDR3 went through a first round of RT-PCR. TCRdb used MiXCR to reprocess the multiplex PCR reads, holding one entry per CDR3 protein. The table records about half a million distinct CDR3 sequences, less than 25% of them present only once. Diagnostic decisions used clinical symptoms, serum thyroxine and TRAb, thyroid ultrasound and orbital computed tomography. General study points: Before onset, ophthalmopathy was predicted by the model a median around 6.2 months earlier.

This clonotype was sampled from an older woman with Graves' ophthalmopathy. The specimen was blood. The V gene is TRBV6-2 or TRBV6-3, the J gene TRBJ2-7; the D is unclear. CDR3 amino acids: CASSSIEQYF. The CDR3 DNA follows: TGTGCCAGCAGCTCGATCGAGCAGTACTTC.